Listed below are T cell receptor beta chains from one sample, sequenced in a study of vaccination and CD4 T cells after COVID-19. These receptors' targets are unknown. MiXCR, run by TCRdb on the PCR reads, gives a single entry per CDR3 protein. Of roughly 9,400 distinct CDR3 sequences in the sample, 30% to 35% were seen once. Material: CD4+ T cells from blood, cultured in vitro. These receptors all come from a human donor in good health. Both conserved end residues are trimmed from each CDR3. Fields, in order: CDR3 protein, V gene.

CDR3: ASTREGSSRQF
V: TRBV19

CDR3: ASGLGFSNTGELF
V: TRBV4-3

CDR3: SARLQNASPSTDTQY
V: TRBV20-1

CDR3: ASSLLGQDNEQF
V: TRBV5-1

CDR3: SAGDRYDPQH
V: TRBV20-1

CDR3: SARDYTGGVETQY
V: TRBV20-1

CDR3: ASSPTEYNQPQH
V: TRBV6-1

CDR3: ASSIPVLAGRGGDEQF
V: TRBV7-3

CDR3: ASTISPRNYEQY
V: TRBV2

CDR3: SARSGAEGSPLH
V: TRBV20-1

CDR3: AISASFGTPQGKGKMNTGELF
V: TRBV10-3

CDR3: SARAGANYGYT
V: TRBV20-1

CDR3: ASSLVHHEAF
V: TRBV7-2

CDR3: AWSLASGANVLT
V: TRBV30

CDR3: ASSPRGATNTEAF
V: TRBV27

CDR3: ASSQVLAGGSEQF
V: TRBV14

CDR3: ASTGLGVSGANVLT
V: TRBV27

CDR3: ASSSLDRGDAPLH
V: TRBV7-9

CDR3: ASSRGPTTYNEQF
V: TRBV9

CDR3: ASRPTGLHGYGYT
V: TRBV28

CDR3: ASSMGQTPYSNQPQH
V: TRBV19

CDR3: ASSRDRGHGNTIY
V: TRBV11-2

CDR3: ASTPSPLLTDTQY
V: TRBV27

CDR3: ATWDRGHEQY
V: TRBV6-2/TRBV6-3

CDR3: ASSPRRTTIEKEQF
V: TRBV28

CDR3: ASSLLSRDTRLYGYT
V: TRBV11-2

CDR3: AISPDRVGSGYT
V: TRBV10-3

CDR3: ASSQGGREPDEQY
V: TRBV7-3

CDR3: ASSLSLGGASYNEQF
V: TRBV27

CDR3: ASSRQSSYNSPLH
V: TRBV19

CDR3: SVEPSGSKSYEQY
V: TRBV29-1

CDR3: ASSRMGQADAGNTIY
V: TRBV7-9

CDR3: SARVPASPYNEQF
V: TRBV20-1

CDR3: ASLDRGGLTYEQY
V: TRBV6-2/TRBV6-3

CDR3: SAGTGPRWAEAF
V: TRBV20-1

CDR3: SVVGSGNTEAF
V: TRBV29-1

CDR3: ASSRQGDYGYT
V: TRBV6-2/TRBV6-3

CDR3: SAGMVNQPQH
V: TRBV20-1

CDR3: SAAQPGGGSQPQH
V: TRBV20-1

CDR3: ASSQRVGPGGNEQY
V: TRBV11-2

CDR3: ASSPTLAGANVLT
V: TRBV7-3

CDR3: ASSYSSRGYSGANVLT
V: TRBV6-5

CDR3: ASSGPGYQTGELF
V: TRBV9

CDR3: ASSLRDSFFLAKNIQY
V: TRBV28

CDR3: ASSLTRTSGTGELF
V: TRBV7-3

CDR3: ASSLAGLAGDTGELF
V: TRBV6-1

CDR3: ASSSDLIGNQPQH
V: TRBV28

CDR3: SVGQVGSNQPQH
V: TRBV29-1

CDR3: ASSSDRAPGQPQH
V: TRBV7-6

CDR3: ASSLSAGFLSGNTIY
V: TRBV12-3/TRBV12-4

CDR3: ASSYAGVAYNEQF
V: TRBV28

CDR3: ASSLGGLAGYNEQF
V: TRBV5-4

CDR3: ASSLNGGGGNTIY
V: TRBV7-2

CDR3: ATSDGDGRGYT
V: TRBV24-1

CDR3: ASSLGLAGSTDTQY
V: TRBV7-9

CDR3: ASSLGGDRVYGYT
V: TRBV28

CDR3: SARDPGQPIRGYT
V: TRBV20-1

CDR3: ASSAQGGYEQY
V: TRBV2